Following are 22 T cell receptor beta chains from one sample sequenced in a study of shared clonotypes between healthy human individuals. TCRdb's copy holds only in-frame clones and misses some; the assay was immunoSEQ multiplex PCR. The sample comprises millions of clones, roughly 95% of which are singletons, and 0.13% rests with the top ten. The specimen was naive CD4+ T cells sorted from blood. Regarding subset: CD45RA+ positively selected. The receptors shown here come from a man between 18 and 29 years old in good health.

The V and J genes are TRBV5-1 and TRBJ1-2, with D possibly TRBD1 on 5 matching bases. The germline V gene has CDR1 SGHRS and CDR2 YFSETQ. Trimming shortened V by 4 bases and J by 6 bases, and 22 bases separated the two germline ends. The CDR3 is made up of 16 amino acids. CDR3 DNA sequence: TGCGCCAGCAGCGCACTGGGAGGGGTTGGGGATCATGGCTACACCTTC. Its translation is CASSALGGVGDHGYTF.

The chain is built from TRBV7-2 and TRBJ2-1; D is possibly TRBD1 (5 bases). The CDR3 consists of 16 residues. CDR1 is SGHTA and CDR2 is FQGNSA in the germline V gene. The V end was cut by 4 bases, the J end by 3 bases, with 16 bases between. CDR3 sequence (DNA): TGTGCCAGCAGCTCCCCCCAGGGAAGAGTCTACAATGAGCAGTTCTTC. Its protein product is CASSSPQGRVYNEQFF.

In nucleotides, the CDR3 is TGTGCCAGCAGCTTGGGCCAGGGCCCCGGGGAGCTGTTTTTT. Its protein product is CASSLGQGPGELFF. The chain links TRBV5-6 to TRBJ2-2; maybe TRBD1 (5 bases). Germline CDR1 is SGHDT and CDR2 is YYEEEE. CDR3 size: 14 residues. V was cut by 0 bases and J by 6 bases, with 9 bases left in between.

V is TRBV10-1 and J is TRBJ2-1; 8 bases line up with TRBD1. The CDR3 runs to 15 residues. Germline values: CDR1 WNHNN, CDR2 SYGVQD (reference sequence). Trimming took 3 bases from V and 6 from J; bases not matched to a gene: 7. The DNA for the CDR3 is TGCGCCAGCAGTGACTCTGGGACAGGTGCCAATGAGCAGTTCTTC. Translated: CASSDSGTGANEQFF.

The CDR3 protein is CASGFETSSYNEQFF. DNA for the CDR3: TGTGCTAGTGGTTTTGAAACGAGCTCCTACAATGAGCAGTTCTTC. The chain employs TRBV12-5 and TRBJ2-1; D not certain. Germline CDR1 is LGHNT and CDR2 is FRNRAP. CDR3 size: 15 residues. V lost 3 bases and J 0 bases, leaving 9 bases between the germline ends.

This chain uses TRBV10-3 with TRBJ1-6; TRBD1 agrees at 10 bases. With 2 bases clipped from V and 9 bases from J, the junction kept 4 bases outside the gene matches. CDR1 and CDR2 (germline): ENHRY, SYGVKD. The CDR3 covers 15 residues. CDR3 loop: CAISELGQGTSPLHF. CDR3 in DNA: TGTGCCATCAGTGAGCTGGGACAGGGGACTTCACCCCTCCACTTT.

The genes are TRBV28 and TRBJ2-4, with TRBD1 identical over 11 bases. The CDR3 sequence is 16 residues long. CDR1 and CDR2 (germline): MDHEN, SYDVKM. The V and J ends lost 4 bases and 6 bases, in that order; junction bases with no gene match: 8. CDR3: CASSSYAGTGGNIQYF. The CDR3 coding sequence is TGTGCCAGCAGTTCTTACGCCGGGACAGGGGGAAACATTCAGTACTTC.

The rearrangement joins TRBV6-1 to TRBJ1-5; 9 nucleotides align to TRBD1. With V trimmed by 3 bases and J by 6 bases, 6 bases remained unmatched. The V gene's germline CDR1 is MNHNS and CDR2 SASEGT. The CDR3 has 15 amino acids. For the CDR3, the DNA is TGTGCCAGCAGTGACCGGGACAGGGTTAGTCAGCCCCAGCATTTT. It codes for CASSDRDRVSQPQHF.

The genes are TRBV7-2 and TRBJ2-2, with 14 nucleotides matching TRBD2. From germline, CDR1 is SGHTA and CDR2 FQGNSA. CDR3 size: 17 residues. Trimming took 5 bases from V and 6 from J; bases not matched to a gene: 8. CDR3: CASSLLRLAGGPGELFF. The CDR3 DNA reads as TGTGCCAGCAGCCTTCTAAGACTAGCGGGAGGGCCCGGGGAGCTGTTTTTT.

This chain connects TRBV6-5 to TRBJ2-5; TRBD1 might be the D (6 bases). V was trimmed by 0 bases and J by 5 bases, leaving 10 bases between them. The CDR3 runs to 14 residues. Germline V CDR1 and CDR2: MNHEY, SVGAGI. The CDR3 here is CASSYSVQGETQYF. For the CDR3, the DNA is TGTGCCAGCAGTTACTCGGTACAGGGTGAGACCCAGTACTTC.

CDR3 loop: CASSQKVLGGISPYNEQFF. CDR3 bases: TGCGCCAGCAGCCAAAAAGTTCTGGGTGGGATCTCCCCTTACAATGAGCAGTTCTTC. The gene calls are TRBV4-1 and TRBJ2-1; unclear D gene. Germline values: CDR1 MGHRA, CDR2 YSYEKL. The CDR3 runs to 19 residues. V lost 2 bases to trimming and J lost 4 bases, with 24 bases between them.

A word on this clone: Since a much larger clone is just one base distant, this may be a read error. Other DNA sequences of this sample code for an identical CDR3. The chain employs TRBV11-2 and TRBJ1-1, with a weak D call TRBD1 (5 bases). Germline values: CDR1 SGHAT, CDR2 FQNNGV. The CDR3 is 12 residues long. Trimming removed 1 base at V and 7 bases at J, with 7 bases between. The CDR3 nucleotides are TGTGCCAGCAGCTTAGGGGGGTTTGAAGCTTTCTTT. Amino acids: CASSLGGFEAFF.

The rearrangement uses TRBV5-4 and TRBJ2-6; D is perhaps TRBD1 (5 bases). V was clipped by 6 bases and J by 2 bases, with 12 bases between them. The CDR3 runs to 15 residues. The germline V gene has CDR1 SGHNT and CDR2 YYREEE (reference sequence). CDR3 sequence (DNA): TGTGCCAGCATCGTTCAGGGCGCTGGGGCCAACGTCCTGACTTTC. Protein sequence: CASIVQGAGANVLTF.

J is TRBJ1-2 and V is TRBV30; D is uncertain. The CDR3 spans 13 residues. Deletions cut 0 bases from V and 6 bases from J, with 11 bases between. Germline values: CDR1 GTSNPN, CDR2 SVGIG (reference sequence). CDR3 in amino acids: CAWSVAGNDGYTF. DNA of the CDR3: TGTGCCTGGAGTGTTGCGGGGAACGATGGCTACACCTTC.

V is TRBV5-6 and J is TRBJ2-1, with 14 bases aligning to TRBD2. The CDR3 has 15 amino acids. Germline loops: CDR1 SGHDT, CDR2 YYEEEE. Trimming cost V 6 bases and J 9 bases; bases outside gene matches: 8. The CDR3 loop is CASNIGLAGGSEQFF. The CDR3 nucleotides are TGTGCCAGCAACATTGGACTAGCGGGGGGAAGTGAGCAGTTCTTC.

As regards this clone: Other DNA sequences within the sample encode an identical CDR3. The rearrangement links TRBV30 to TRBJ2-2; unclear D gene. Trimming removed 5 bases at V and 6 bases at J, with 7 bases between. Germline CDR1 is GTSNPN and CDR2 is SVGIG (reference sequence). The CDR3 totals 11 residues. The CDR3 here is CAWGRAGELFF. In DNA, the CDR3 is TGTGCCTGGGGAAGAGCCGGGGAGCTGTTTTTT.

V gene TRBV28 combines with J gene TRBJ1-4; D may be TRBD1 (5 bases). Germline CDR1 reads MDHEN; CDR2 reads SYDVKM. This CDR3 has 15 residues. The V gene lost 4 bases and the J gene lost 5 bases, with 14 bases spanning the gap. This CDR3 reads CASSSGTALNEKLFF. CDR3 coding DNA: TGTGCCAGCAGTTCAGGGACTGCTTTAAATGAAAAACTGTTTTTT.

Points on this clone: This specimen includes other DNA sequences encoding the same CDR3. V gene TRBV27 combines with J gene TRBJ1-6, with D unclear. The length of the CDR3 is 12 residues. V shed 3 bases and J shed 7 bases, with 4 bases lying between them. Germline loops: CDR1 MNHEY, CDR2 SMNVEV (reference sequence). The CDR3 bases are TGTGCCAGCAGTTTCCTCAATTCACCCCTCCACTTT. It encodes CASSFLNSPLHF.

This chain uses TRBV21-1 with TRBJ1-5. TRBV21-1 is a documented pseudogene. The CDR3 has 17 residues. The CDR3 sequence is CASSKFGGEYSNQPQHF. The CDR3 DNA follows: TGTGCCAGCAGCAAATTCGGAGGAGAGTATAGCAATCAGCCCCAGCATTTT.

In nucleotides, the CDR3 is TGCACCGTGGCTAGGGGGGACTATGGCTACACCTTC. As protein: CTVARGDYGYTF. The chain links TRBV29-1 to TRBJ1-2; perhaps TRBD1 as D (6 bases). The V gene's germline CDR1 is SQVTM and CDR2 ANQGSEA. The CDR3 is 12 residues long.

Only one count was recorded for this clone. The chain has TRBV2 and TRBJ1-1; D ambiguous. V was pared by 5 bases and J by 7 bases, with 14 bases between. Per germline, CDR1 SNHLY and CDR2 FYNNEI. The CDR3 sequence is 13 residues long. The CDR3 DNA reads as TGTGCCAGCAGTTGGAGTGAGGAGGGTGAAGCTTTCTTT. The encoded protein is CASSWSEEGEAFF.

This clone was observed once. The rearrangement links TRBV12-5 to TRBJ1-2, with TRBD1 matching over 9 bases. V trimming: 6 bases; J trimming: 6 bases; junction bases outside the gene matches: 5. Germline V lookup: CDR1 LGHNT, CDR2 FRNRAP. The CDR3 spans 13 residues. CDR3 sequence: CASGRTGVDGYTF. Here the CDR3 DNA reads TGTGCTAGTGGACGGACAGGGGTAGATGGCTACACCTTC. The full variable domain, in which reference TRBV12-5 and TRBJ1-2 provide the parts outside the CDR3, is DARVTQTPRHKVTEMGQEVTMRCQPILGHNTVFWYRQTMMQGLELLAYFRNRAPLDDSGMPKDRFSAEMPDATLATLKIQPSEPRDSAVYFCASGRTGVDGYTFGSGTRLTVV.